This T cell receptor (beta chain) was identified during a study of blood T cell repertoires in COVID-19. For the study at large: The samples span acute and convalescent COVID-19 from the United States, Italy and Spain.

Generated by immunoSEQ multiplex PCR, the TCRdb table keeps only in-frame clones and is missing some. The repertoire holds fewer than 150,000 clones, with approximately 83% as singletons. Per germline, CDR1 MNHNY and CDR2 SVGAGI (reference sequence). The V and J ends lost 5 bases and 1 base, in that order; junction bases with no gene match: 6. The CDR3 length is 15 residues. Sequenced: peripheral blood. V usage is TRBV6-6 and J usage is TRBJ1-1, with 8 bases fitting TRBD1. The receptor comes from a woman between 45 and 65 years old with acute or convalescent COVID-19. The CDR3 DNA reads as TGTGCCAGCAGTCACAGGGGGGGAGGGAACACTGAAGCTTTCTTT. Its protein product is CASSHRGGGNTEAFF.